These 20 T cell receptor beta chains share one sample of origin, sequenced in a study of blood T cell repertoires in COVID-19. Libraries were prepared by immunoSEQ multiplex PCR; TCRdb keeps only in-frame clonotypes and omits some of them. Among about 250,000 clones listed, 80% to 90% were seen once. The specimen sequenced was PBMCs or T cells enriched from blood (not recorded which). These receptor sequences come from a young woman who had recovered from COVID-19.

The genes are TRBV27 and TRBJ2-5; a possible D gene is TRBD2 (6 bases). The length of the CDR3 is 13 residues. V was clipped by 3 bases and J by 3 bases, with 8 bases between them. Germline V lookup: CDR1 MNHEY, CDR2 SMNVEV (reference sequence). This chain's CDR3 is CASSLWGEETQYF. The CDR3 bases are TGTGCCAGCAGTTTGTGGGGGGAAGAGACCCAGTACTTC.

The rearrangement links TRBV7-9 to TRBJ1-1; 11 nucleotides match TRBD1. After removal of 3 bases from V and 6 bases from J, the junction contained 9 bases not matched to a gene. Germline CDR1 and CDR2: SEHNR and FQNEAQ (reference sequence). This CDR3 has 16 residues. The CDR3 DNA follows: TGTGCCAGCAGCTTTAGTCCGGGACAGGGGGTACCTGAAGCTTTCTTT. The encoded protein is CASSFSPGQGVPEAFF.

The J gene is TRBJ2-5, the V gene TRBV2; 7 bases line up with TRBD1. V was pared by 7 bases and J by 4 bases, with 9 bases of the junction left unmatched. The CDR3 runs to 14 residues. Germline CDR1 SNHLY, CDR2 FYNNEI. CDR3 amino acids: CASTEGWTGETQYF. The CDR3 bases are TGTGCCAGCACCGAAGGTTGGACAGGAGAGACCCAGTACTTC.

The chain has TRBV28 and TRBJ1-1, with 7 bases lining up with TRBD1. The germline V gene encodes CDR1 MDHEN and CDR2 SYDVKM. The CDR3 is 13 residues long. V lost 2 bases to trimming and J lost 10 bases; unmatched junction nucleotides: 7. The CDR3 nucleotides read TGTGCCAGCAGTTTAGACAGGGTCTCGATAGCTTTCTTT. Translating it yields CASSLDRVSIAFF. Based on the CDR3 plus reference TRBV28 and TRBJ1-1, the full variable domain is DVKVTQSSRYLVKRTGEKVFLECVQDMDHENMFWYRQDPGLGLRLIYFSYDVKMKEKGDIPEGYSVSREKKERFSLILESASTNQTSMYLCASSLDRVSIAFFGQGTRLTVV.

The rearrangement uses TRBV7-6 and TRBJ2-7; D uncertain. Between the trimmed V and J ends, which lost 8 bases and 2 bases, there was a span of 10 bases. Germline V gives CDR1 SGHVS, CDR2 FNYEAQ. The CDR3 spans 12 residues. CDR3 protein: CASYECAYEQYF. In DNA form, the CDR3 reads TGTGCCAGCTATGAGTGCGCCTACGAGCAGTACTTC.

This chain joins TRBV28 and TRBJ1-5; possibly TRBD1 for D (5 bases). Trimming shortened V by 1 base and J by 7 bases, and 11 bases separated the two germline ends. There are 14 residues in the CDR3. Germline values: CDR1 MDHEN, CDR2 SYDVKM. CDR3 amino acids: CASSLYSDRQPQHF. CDR3 DNA sequence: TGTGCCAGCAGTTTATACAGCGACAGACAGCCCCAGCATTTT.

This chain connects TRBV11-2 to TRBJ1-5, with a weak D call TRBD1 (5 bases). V lost 5 bases, J lost 6 bases, and 17 bases lay in between. CDR3 length: 15 amino acids. Germline loops: CDR1 SGHAT, CDR2 FQNNGV. The CDR3 sequence is CASSPPGRAPQPQHF. The CDR3 bases are TGTGCCAGCAGCCCCCCAGGCAGGGCTCCTCAGCCCCAGCATTTT.

This sequence joins TRBV10-3 and TRBJ2-1; perhaps TRBD1 as D (6 bases). The ends were cut back, 2 bases at V and 6 bases at J, with 14 bases in the middle. This CDR3 region has 15 residues. CDR1 is ENHRY, CDR2 SYGVKD, per germline. CDR3 protein: CAISELGGRGNEQFF. In DNA form, the CDR3 reads TGTGCCATCAGTGAGCTTGGGGGCCGGGGCAATGAGCAGTTCTTC.

This chain joins TRBV9 and TRBJ1-1, with D hard to call. Trimming left V 2 bases short and J 1 base short, with 12 bases between. This CDR3 has 15 amino acids. Germline loops: CDR1 SGDLS, CDR2 YYNGEE. CDR3 bases: TGTGCCAGCAGCGTCTCTGGGCAGCCGAACACTGAAGCTTTCTTT. This gives the protein CASSVSGQPNTEAFF. The full variable domain, its missing parts supplied by reference TRBV9 and TRBJ1-1, is DSGVTQTPKHLITATGQRVTLRCSPRSGDLSVYWYQQSLDQGLQFLIQYYNGEERAKGNILERFSAQQFPDLHSELNLSSLELGDSALYFCASSVSGQPNTEAFFGQGTRLTVV.

The chain has TRBV9 and TRBJ1-5; unclear D gene. This CDR3 has 14 amino acids. CDR1 and CDR2 from the germline V gene are SGDLS and YYNGEE. The germline V and J ends were trimmed by 7 bases and 2 bases, with 13 bases remaining between them. CDR3 in amino acids: CASAPGSGNQPQHF. For the CDR3, the DNA is TGTGCCAGCGCCCCGGGGTCTGGCAATCAGCCCCAGCATTTT.

The rearrangement uses TRBV28 and TRBJ2-7, with 7 bases aligning to TRBD1. Germline V lookup: CDR1 MDHEN, CDR2 SYDVKM. This CDR3 spans 14 amino acids. The V segment lost 6 bases and the J segment 6 bases; nucleotides outside the gene matches: 11. CDR3 residues: CASRTQGSFGEQYF. The CDR3 DNA sequence: TGTGCCAGCAGAACACAGGGGAGTTTTGGCGAGCAGTACTTC.

The gene calls are TRBV7-9 and TRBJ2-2; TRBD2 matches 10 bases. There are 14 residues in the CDR3. Germline V gene sequence: CDR1 SEHNR, CDR2 FQNEAQ (reference sequence). V gave up 7 bases and J gave up 11 bases; unmatched junction bases: 10. Here the CDR3 reads CASTPGSGGFELFF. DNA of the CDR3: TGTGCCAGCACCCCGGGTAGCGGGGGGTTTGAGCTGTTTTTT. Full variable domain (missing parts from reference TRBV7-9 and TRBJ2-2): DTGVSQNPRHKITKRGQNVTFRCDPISEHNRLYWYRQTLGQGPEFLTYFQNEAQLEKSRLLSDRFSAERPKGSFSTLEIQRTEQGDSAMYLCASTPGSGGFELFFGEGSRLTVL.

The V gene is TRBV28, the J gene TRBJ1-5; perhaps TRBD1 as D (6 bases). Germline loops: CDR1 MDHEN, CDR2 SYDVKM. Trimming removed 2 bases at V and 4 bases at J, with 18 bases between. The CDR3 consists of 17 residues. The CDR3 reads CASSLVGQFEFNQPQHF. For the CDR3, the DNA is TGTGCCAGCAGTTTAGTTGGACAGTTTGAGTTTAATCAGCCCCAGCATTTT.

V is TRBV29-1 and J is TRBJ2-3; 12 bases are shared with TRBD2. Germline trimming cut 5 bases from V and 0 bases from J; bases unmatched to any gene: 12. Looked up from germline, CDR1 is SQVTM and CDR2 is ANQGSEA. The CDR3 totals 18 residues. The CDR3 nucleotides read TGCAGCGTTCCAACTAGCGGGGGGCCCCGTGCTAGCACAGATACGCAGTATTTT. Translated: CSVPTSGGPRASTDTQYF.

This clone has only one observation. The V call is TRBV27, the J call TRBJ1-2; no firm D call. The ends were cut back, 0 bases at V and 8 bases at J, with 10 bases in the middle. The CDR3 runs to 13 residues. Germline-derived CDR1 and CDR2 are MNHEY and SMNVEV (reference sequence). The CDR3 sequence: CASSLSIGSGYTF. The DNA for the CDR3 is TGTGCCAGCAGTTTATCGATCGGGTCGGGCTACACCTTC.

The V and J genes are TRBV12-3 or TRBV12-4 and TRBJ1-2; no clear D. V lost 8 bases and J 4 bases, leaving 14 bases between the germline ends. The CDR3 runs to 13 residues. CDR3 protein: CASAEGGGYGYTF. The CDR3 DNA follows: TGTGCCAGCGCTGAGGGTGGCGGCTATGGCTACACCTTC.

This chain links TRBV7-9 with TRBJ2-5; D remains unclear. The V end lost 6 bases, the J end lost 5 bases, and 13 bases lay between the germline ends. The CDR3 is 13 amino acids. Looked up from germline, CDR1 is SEHNR and CDR2 is FQNEAQ (reference sequence). The CDR3 is CASRRWMEETQYF. The DNA for the CDR3 is TGTGCCAGCAGACGTTGGATGGAGGAGACCCAGTACTTC.

The rearrangement uses TRBV11-2 and TRBJ2-1; maybe TRBD2 (6 bases). CDR1 is SGHAT, CDR2 FQNNGV, per germline. V shed 0 bases and J shed 7 bases, with 19 bases lying between them. The CDR3 totals 17 residues. The CDR3 DNA reads TGTGCCAGCAGCTTAGATTGGGCGGGGATAAAGGTGAATGAGCAGTTCTTC. The encoded protein is CASSLDWAGIKVNEQFF.

This chain uses TRBV7-9 with TRBJ1-2, with TRBD1 matching over 7 bases. Germline lookup yields CDR1 SEHNR and CDR2 FQNEAQ (reference sequence). CDR3 length: 15 amino acids. V was pared by 5 bases and J by 4 bases, with 10 bases of the junction left unmatched. The CDR3 sequence is CASSQLLDRAYGYTF. The CDR3 region has the DNA TGTGCCAGCAGCCAGTTACTTGACAGGGCCTATGGCTACACCTTC.

Concerning this clone itself: An end of the junction does not agree with germline; a read error may underlie this. The V gene is TRBV23-1, the J gene TRBJ1-4; D remains ambiguous. TRBV23-1 is reported as an ORF; its role is uncertain. CDR3 length: 9 amino acids. CDR3 DNA sequence: TGCGCCAGCAGTCAAAGCGACGGATTT. Protein: CASSQSDGF.